One and the same sample provided the 5 T cell receptor beta chains below, sequenced in a study of shared T cell receptors in the human thymus. Repertoires were generated with immunoSEQ multiplex PCR, while TCRdb's copy carries only in-frame clones and drops some. The sample includes fewer than 700,000 clones, approximately 88% seen only once; the top ten take 0.0095% to 0.012%. This same sample was also part of a study on human thymus T cells.

Specimen: thymocytes. These receptors all stem from a boy less than two years old with a congenital heart defect.

V is TRBV7-6 and J is TRBJ2-7; the D gene is possibly TRBD1 (7 bases). The CDR3 covers 16 residues. V gave up 1 base and J gave up 0 bases, with 13 bases separating them. The germline V gene has CDR1 SGHVS and CDR2 FNYEAQ. The CDR3 here is CASSLGGRGVSYEQYF. The CDR3, as DNA: TGTGCCAGCAGCTTAGGAGGCAGGGGGGTCTCCTACGAGCAGTACTTC. Full variable domain (missing parts from reference TRBV7-6 and TRBJ2-7): GAGVSQSPRYKVTKRGQDVALRCDPISGHVSLYWYRQALGQGPEFLTYFNYEAQQDKSGLPNDRFSAERPEGSISTLTIQRTEQRDSAMYRCASSLGGRGVSYEQYFGPGTRLTVT.

J is TRBJ2-3 and V is TRBV15, with 16 bases identical to TRBD2. There are 19 residues in the CDR3. Germline-derived CDR1 and CDR2 are LNHNV and YYDKDF (reference sequence). V lost 5 bases and J lost 4; bases outside the gene matches: 12. The CDR3 DNA sequence: TGTGCCACCAGCGGGAGCCCCGGGACTAGCGGGAGGGCTGCAGATACGCAGTATTTT. Amino acid sequence: CATSGSPGTSGRAADTQYF.

CDR3 amino acids: CASSQALARGYEQYF. The CDR3 bases are TGTGCCAGCAGCCAAGCCCTAGCGAGGGGCTACGAGCAGTACTTC. The gene calls are TRBV4-2 and TRBJ2-7, with D perhaps TRBD2 (6 bases). The V gene lost 1 base and the J gene lost 3 bases, with 13 bases spanning the gap. The germline V gene encodes CDR1 LGHNA and CDR2 YNFKEQ. This CDR3 contains 15 residues.

The chain carries TRBV10-2 and TRBJ2-1, with 8 nucleotides matching TRBD1. The length of the CDR3 is 14 residues. Germline CDR1 WSHSY, CDR2 SAAADI. Germline trimming cut 7 bases from V and 4 bases from J; bases unmatched to any gene: 6. CDR3 bases: TGCGCCAGCAAGGGGGACAGGTGGTACAATGAGCAGTTCTTC. Translated, it gives CASKGDRWYNEQFF.

In DNA form, the CDR3 reads TGCGCCAGCTCGGGACAGCAAGATTACAATGAGCAGTTCTTC. Translated: CASSGQQDYNEQFF. The chain has TRBV5-1 and TRBJ2-1; 7 bases agree with TRBD1. This CDR3 comprises 14 residues. Germline V gene sequence: CDR1 SGHRS, CDR2 YFSETQ. The V gene end was trimmed by 7 bases and the J gene end by 4 bases; junction bases not matched to a gene: 8.